This T cell receptor beta chain was sequenced during a study of T-cell memory formation after mild COVID-19. TCRdb ran MiXCR on the 5' RACE reads and lists one entry per CDR3 protein. The data contain 250,000 to 350,000 distinct CDR3 sequences, roughly 15% of them singletons. This clonotype appeared once. This TCR was sampled from a young man who had mild COVID-19 (a few samples of this study predate the infection). Cell type and time point are not known. The sequenced sample consisted of PBMCs or a T cell subset sorted from them (not recorded which).

The CDR3, as DNA: TGTGCCAGCAGCTTAGTCTTGGGTAACACAGATACGCAGTATTTT. Translation gives CASSLVLGNTDTQYF. The V call is TRBV11-1, the J call TRBJ2-3; D ambiguous. Trimming removed 1 base at V and 2 bases at J, with 10 bases between. CDR3 length: 15 residues. Germline V gene sequence: CDR1 SGHAT, CDR2 FQDESV (reference sequence).